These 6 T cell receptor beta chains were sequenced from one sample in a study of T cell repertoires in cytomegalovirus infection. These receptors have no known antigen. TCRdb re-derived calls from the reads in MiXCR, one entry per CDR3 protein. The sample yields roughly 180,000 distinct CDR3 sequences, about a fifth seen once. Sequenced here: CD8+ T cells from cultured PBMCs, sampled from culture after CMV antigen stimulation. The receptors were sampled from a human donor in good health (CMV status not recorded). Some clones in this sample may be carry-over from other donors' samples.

Here the CDR3 DNA reads TGTGCCAGCAGGATTGAGACTAGCGGCACAGATACGCAGTATTTT. Its translation: CASRIETSGTDTQYF. This chain links TRBV7-4 with TRBJ2-3; 8 nucleotides line up with TRBD2. CDR1 SGHVT and CDR2 SQSDAQ come from the germline V gene. Trimming cost V 6 bases and J 1 base; bases outside gene matches: 6. CDR3 length equals 15 residues.

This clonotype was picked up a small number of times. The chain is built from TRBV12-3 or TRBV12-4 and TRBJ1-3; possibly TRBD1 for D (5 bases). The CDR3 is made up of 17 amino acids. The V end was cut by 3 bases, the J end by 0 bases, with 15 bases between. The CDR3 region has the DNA TGTGCCAGCAGTTTCAAACCGGGACGGAGCTCTGGAAACACCATATATTTT. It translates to CASSFKPGRSSGNTIYF.

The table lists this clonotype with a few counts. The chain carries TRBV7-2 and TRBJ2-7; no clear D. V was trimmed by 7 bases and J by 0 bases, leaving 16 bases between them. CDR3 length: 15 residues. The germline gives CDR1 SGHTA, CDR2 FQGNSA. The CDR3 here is CASTSPGRNSYEQYF. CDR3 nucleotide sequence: TGTGCCAGCACCTCCCCCGGACGGAACTCCTACGAGCAGTACTTC.

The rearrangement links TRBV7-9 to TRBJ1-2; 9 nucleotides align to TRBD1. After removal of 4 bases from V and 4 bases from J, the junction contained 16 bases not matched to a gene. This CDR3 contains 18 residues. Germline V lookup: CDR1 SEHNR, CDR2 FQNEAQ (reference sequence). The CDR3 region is CASSSSGTGTLLFYGYTF. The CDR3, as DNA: TGTGCCAGCAGCTCCTCCGGGACAGGGACCCTATTGTTCTATGGCTACACCTTC.

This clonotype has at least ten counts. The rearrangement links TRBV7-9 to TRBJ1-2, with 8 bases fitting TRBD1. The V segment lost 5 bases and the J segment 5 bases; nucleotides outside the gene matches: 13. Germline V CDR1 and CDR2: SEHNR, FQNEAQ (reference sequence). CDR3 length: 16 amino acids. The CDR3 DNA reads TGTGCCAGCAGCCTGAAGCCGGACAGGGATGGGTATGGCTACACCTTC. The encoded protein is CASSLKPDRDGYGYTF.

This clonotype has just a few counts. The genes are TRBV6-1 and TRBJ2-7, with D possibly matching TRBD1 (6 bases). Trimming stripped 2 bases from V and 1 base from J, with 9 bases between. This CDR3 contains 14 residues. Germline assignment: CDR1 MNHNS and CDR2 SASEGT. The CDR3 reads CASSELGGSYEQYF. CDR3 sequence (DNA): TGTGCCAGCAGTGAACTAGGGGGATCCTACGAGCAGTACTTC.